The 27 T cell receptor beta chains given below trace back to one sample, sequenced in a study of T cells expressing NK-cell markers. Reprocessing the 5' RACE reads, TCRdb reports a single entry for every CDR3 protein and omits DNA. The sample has about 460,000 distinct CDR3 sequences, and its top ten clones hold 1.4% to 1.5%. Sequenced material: blood T cells: a sorted CD56 or NKG2C T cell subset, CD4+ or CD8+ T cells, or bulk PBMC T cells (not recorded which). The receptor source for this set is a woman aged 45-59 years in good health.

This chain uses TRBV12-3 or TRBV12-4 with TRBJ1-5. The CDR3 loop spans 13 amino acids. The CDR3 loop reads CASSSGYNQPQHF.

This chain joins TRBV15 and TRBJ1-6. CDR1 LNHNV and CDR2 YYDKDF come from the germline V gene (reference sequence). The CDR3 runs 15 residues. Here the CDR3 reads CATSDKVKGNSPLHF.

The chain combines TRBV6-1 with TRBJ2-1; TCRdb selects TRBD2, and the lack of DNA leaves this call unchecked. The germline V gene encodes CDR1 MNHNS and CDR2 SASEGT. This CDR3 is 13 amino acids long. The CDR3 sequence: CASRLGGHNEQFF.

The chain combines TRBV7-2 with TRBJ1-1; checking the TCRdb D call of TRBD1 is not possible without DNA. This CDR3 region has 15 residues. Germline CDR1 and CDR2: SGHTA and FQGNSA. This chain's CDR3 is CASSSGTGGAGEAFF.

The rearrangement links TRBV11-2 to TRBJ2-4. The V gene's germline CDR1 is SGHAT and CDR2 FQNNGV. CDR3 length: 14 residues. Here the CDR3 reads CASSFSIAKNIQYF.

The chain employs TRBV12-3 or TRBV12-4 and TRBJ2-5; TCRdb lists TRBD1, though no DNA is available to test this call. This CDR3 is built from 15 residues. CDR3 region: CASSPSGPFQETQYF.

The chain couples TRBV12-3 or TRBV12-4 to TRBJ2-1; TCRdb calls TRBD2, which cannot be checked without DNA. This CDR3 spans 19 amino acids. CDR3 loop: CASSPGVAGSRSSYNEQFF.

The chain uses TRBV29-1 and TRBJ2-1; TCRdb proposes TRBD2, but this gene call is untestable without DNA. Germline V gene data show CDR1 as SQVTM and CDR2 as ANQGSEA. The CDR3 has 16 amino acids. The CDR3 protein is CSVDGAGGTPYNEQFF.

This rearrangement joins TRBV29-1 to TRBJ2-5; TCRdb returns TRBD1, unconfirmable since there is no DNA. The CDR3 covers 12 residues. Germline assignment: CDR1 SQVTM and CDR2 ANQGSEA. The CDR3 loop is CSADSWGETQYF.

This chain connects TRBV27 to TRBJ1-2; the D call of TRBD1 rests on TCRdb alone, since no DNA is present to check it. The CDR3 spans 13 residues. CDR1 and CDR2 (germline): MNHEY, SMNVEV (reference sequence). The CDR3 sequence is CASSFPGGGGYTF.

The V call is TRBV10-3, the J call TRBJ2-3. Germline V lookup: CDR1 ENHRY, CDR2 SYGVKD. This CDR3 contains 14 residues. The CDR3 region is CAISGPSSTDTQYF.

This chain joins TRBV7-3 and TRBJ1-1; TCRdb gives TRBD1 as the D gene, but with no DNA this cannot be confirmed. There are 15 residues in the CDR3. Germline loops: CDR1 SGHTA, CDR2 FQGTGA. This CDR3 reads CASSLHGGGVTEAFF.

The CDR3 reads CASSSPLGWAGELFF. V and J are TRBV12-3 or TRBV12-4 and TRBJ2-2; the TCRdb D gene call, TRBD1, has no DNA to confirm it. The CDR3 runs to 15 residues.

The rearrangement uses TRBV9 and TRBJ2-1. Germline values: CDR1 SGDLS, CDR2 YYNGEE. The CDR3 sequence is 16 residues long. CDR3 amino acids: CASSVDSGARLSEQFF.

The rearrangement links TRBV27 to TRBJ2-1; TCRdb's D gene call, TRBD1, goes unchecked for lack of DNA. Looked up from germline, CDR1 is MNHEY and CDR2 is SMNVEV (reference sequence). The CDR3 length is 13 residues. Here the CDR3 reads CASMAGAGNEQFF.

This sequence joins TRBV5-1 and TRBJ1-5; TCRdb gives TRBD1 as the D gene, but with no DNA this cannot be confirmed. Germline V lookup: CDR1 SGHRS, CDR2 YFSETQ. The CDR3 consists of 16 residues. CDR3 residues: CASSPGDRGEDQPQHF.

V gene TRBV7-2 combines with J gene TRBJ2-3; TCRdb reports TRBD1, a call that lacks DNA to check it against. The CDR3 contains 13 residues. Germline lookup yields CDR1 SGHTA and CDR2 FQGNSA. The CDR3: CASSSAGADTQYF.

The chain has TRBV7-6 and TRBJ1-3. Germline assignment: CDR1 SGHVS and CDR2 FNYEAQ. This CDR3 spans 12 amino acids. CDR3 in amino acids: CASSLNKNTIYF.

The chain recombines TRBV7-9 with TRBJ1-1. The CDR3 runs 12 residues. The V gene's germline CDR1 is SEHNR and CDR2 FQNEAQ (reference sequence). The CDR3 protein is CASSLVLFEAFF.

The rearrangement joins TRBV2 to TRBJ2-1; TCRdb's D call of TRBD1 is untestable without DNA. This CDR3 contains 14 residues. Per germline, CDR1 SNHLY and CDR2 FYNNEI. The CDR3 region is CASSGTNHYNEQFF.

The chain couples TRBV29-1 to TRBJ2-1; TCRdb outputs TRBD2, but without DNA this stays unchecked. The CDR3 has 15 amino acids. Germline V gives CDR1 SQVTM, CDR2 ANQGSEA. The CDR3 here is CSVDTGLAGDNEQFF.

CDR3 loop: CASSAGVGRRKTQYF. This chain connects TRBV14 to TRBJ2-5; TCRdb designates TRBD1, a call that cannot be tested without DNA. The germline V gene encodes CDR1 SGHDN and CDR2 FVKESK. The length of the CDR3 is 15 residues.

The chain has TRBV5-1 and TRBJ1-1. The germline V gene has CDR1 SGHRS and CDR2 YFSETQ. There are 14 residues in the CDR3. CDR3 sequence: CASSLSGRNTEAFF.

This chain uses TRBV5-1 with TRBJ2-1; the TCRdb call, TRBD2, lacks DNA for checking. Germline V gives CDR1 SGHRS, CDR2 YFSETQ. The CDR3 totals 14 residues. Here the CDR3 reads CASSPRTRNYEQFF.

V usage is TRBV6-1 and J usage is TRBJ1-5. CDR1 and CDR2 from the germline V gene are MNHNS and SASEGT. The CDR3 is 13 residues long. The CDR3 region is CASKLRWDQPQHF.

The rearrangement uses TRBV6-5 and TRBJ1-2; TCRdb calls TRBD1, which cannot be checked without DNA. The CDR3 is made up of 15 amino acids. Looked up from germline, CDR1 is MNHEY and CDR2 is SVGAGI. The CDR3 loop reads CASSPDRVGDYGYTF.

The genes are TRBV10-1 and TRBJ2-7; TCRdb's D gene call, TRBD2, goes unchecked for lack of DNA. This CDR3 spans 13 amino acids. Germline assignment: CDR1 WNHNN and CDR2 SYGVQD (reference sequence). The CDR3 loop is CASSSSGKVEQYF.